The count of the clone carrying this T cell receptor beta chain is one. The antigen remains undetermined. This specimen comes from a study of siplizumab effects on memory and regulatory T cells. Per sample, 85,000 to 100,000 TCR templates underwent assay. The protocol was immunoSEQ multiplex PCR, while the TCRdb copy is restricted to in-frame clones and leaves out a portion. The sample lists around 87,000 clones, 85% to 90% occurring once. Study findings and constraints: Mappable alloreactive CD4+ clones came from Treg cells 68.8% of the time on average with siplizumab, against 26.9% in controls. Contribution to the alloresponse seemed major for naive T cells, which also seemed more diverse than memory cells. Few alloreactive clones mapped to unstimulated subsets.

Sequenced: CD4+ T cells sorted from blood. The sequence was obtained from a human donor in good health.

CDR3 in amino acids: CAWAENSPLHF. The CDR3 region has the DNA TGTGCCTGGGCAGAGAATTCACCCCTCCACTTT. The chain employs TRBV30 and TRBJ1-6; D uncertain. Germline assignment: CDR1 GTSNPN and CDR2 SVGIG (reference sequence). This CDR3 is 11 amino acids long. The germline V and J ends were trimmed by 5 bases and 7 bases, with 6 bases remaining between them.